The rows below give T cell receptor beta chains drawn from one sample of a study of shared clonotypes between healthy human individuals. Libraries were prepared by immunoSEQ multiplex PCR; TCRdb keeps only in-frame clonotypes and omits some of them. The sample consists of approximately 2,300,000 clones, 85% to 95% of them appearing once. The specimen was naive CD4+ T cells from PBMCs. These TCRs come from a man aged 18 to 29 in good health. Some clones in this sample may be carry-over from other donors' samples. The CDR3 runs from the conserved cysteine through the conserved F or W. D genes are given only for firm matches. The size of a clone is reported for some rows only, either as once, few or many, or as a class for expanded clones.

j_call d_call clone_size v_call cdr3_aa cdr3_nt
TRBJ2-7 TRBD2 once TRBV28 CASSFLAGVYF TGTGCCAGCAGTTTCCTAGCGGGAGTATACTTC
TRBJ2-2 - - TRBV11-3 CASSFRGTDTGELFF TGTGCCAGCAGCTTCCGGGGGACAGACACCGGGGAGCTGTTTTTT
TRBJ2-3 - - TRBV27 CASSSITDTQYF TGTGCCAGCAGCTCGATCACAGATACGCAGTATTTT
TRBJ2-5 TRBD2 - TRBV5-1 CASSQWGLAGQETQYF TGCGCCAGCAGCCAATGGGGGTTAGCGGGACAAGAGACCCAGTACTTC
TRBJ1-5 - - TRBV30 CAWSVVGVYQPQHF TGTGCCTGGAGTGTAGTCGGGGTTTATCAGCCCCAGCATTTT
TRBJ2-1 TRBD2 - TRBV7-7 CASSERLAGGRNEQFF TGTGCCAGCAGCGAACGACTAGCGGGAGGTAGGAATGAGCAGTTCTTC
TRBJ2-7 - - TRBV6-1 CASSEALVGTYEQYF TGTGCCAGCAGTGAAGCGCTCGTGGGTACCTACGAGCAGTACTTC
TRBJ1-5 - - TRBV27 CASSKLRNQPQHF TGTGCCAGCAGCAAGTTAAGGAATCAGCCCCAGCATTTT
TRBJ2-5 - - TRBV5-1 CASSPDSQETQYF TGCGCCAGCAGCCCAGACAGCCAAGAGACCCAGTACTTC
TRBJ2-1 TRBD2 - TRBV6-1 CASSEEGLAGYNEQFF TGTGCCAGCAGTGAAGAAGGACTAGCGGGTTACAATGAGCAGTTCTTC
TRBJ1-1 TRBD1 - TRBV5-1 CASSSEGQGSSESFF TGCGCCAGCAGCTCTGAGGGACAGGGAAGTAGTGAGAGTTTCTTT
TRBJ2-3 TRBD1 - TRBV6-5 CASSWGDRADTQYF TGTGCCAGCAGTTGGGGGGACAGGGCAGATACGCAGTATTTT
TRBJ2-1 - - TRBV9 CASSVEASSYNEQFF TGTGCCAGCAGCGTAGAGGCTAGCTCCTACAATGAGCAGTTCTTC
TRBJ1-4 - - TRBV6-1 CASTRGPGEKLFF TGTGCCAGCACTCGGGGGCCCGGTGAAAAACTGTTTTTT
TRBJ2-3 TRBD2 - TRBV5-6 CASSSRTSSNTDTQYF TGTGCCAGCAGTTCTCGGACTAGCTCAAACACAGATACGCAGTATTTT
TRBJ2-5 TRBD1 - TRBV19 CASKDRPNQETQYF TGTGCCAGTAAGGACAGGCCAAATCAAGAGACCCAGTACTTC
TRBJ2-1 - - TRBV6-6 CASTQGSGNNEQFF TGTGCCAGCACCCAGGGGAGCGGGAACAATGAGCAGTTCTTC
TRBJ1-4 TRBD1 - TRBV6-5 CASSSPGGQGEKLFF TGTGCCAGCAGTTCCCCAGGGGGCCAAGGTGAAAAACTGTTTTTT
TRBJ2-6 TRBD1 - TRBV9 CASSIEQGFFSGANVLTF TGTGCCAGCAGCATCGAACAGGGGTTTTTCTCTGGGGCCAACGTCCTGACTTTC
TRBJ2-7 TRBD1 - TRBV6-5 CASSLRQGALEQYF TGTGCCAGCAGTTTGCGTCAGGGGGCATTAGAGCAGTACTTC
TRBJ2-7 - - TRBV5-6 CASSRSPGPAYEQYF TGTGCCAGCAGCCGATCTCCGGGTCCGGCCTACGAGCAGTACTTC
TRBJ1-1 TRBD1 few TRBV4-3 CASSRQQGGGTEAFF TGCGCCAGCAGCCGACAACAGGGGGGCGGCACTGAAGCTTTCTTT
TRBJ2-7 - - TRBV5-1 CASSLAGHPMVEQYF TGCGCCAGCAGCTTGGCGGGACACCCGATGGTGGAGCAGTACTTC
TRBJ2-5 - - TRBV9 CASSVGAEETQYF TGTGCCAGCAGCGTAGGGGCAGAGGAGACCCAGTACTTC
TRBJ2-1 TRBD2 once TRBV18 CASSPSPAGRASNEQFF TGTGCCAGCTCACCATCCCCTGCCGGGAGGGCTTCGAATGAGCAGTTCTTC
TRBJ2-2 TRBD2 - TRBV5-4 CASSQERREATNTGELFF TGCGCCAGCAGCCAAGAGAGGCGGGAGGCAACGAACACCGGGGAGCTGTTTTTT
TRBJ2-3 - - TRBV19 CASKWGRGEDTQYF TGTGCCAGTAAATGGGGAAGGGGGGAAGATACGCAGTATTTT
TRBJ2-2 - - TRBV7-6 CASSFGQPANTGELFF TGTGCCAGCAGCTTCGGACAGCCCGCGAACACCGGGGAGCTGTTTTTT
TRBJ1-1 TRBD1 - TRBV29-1 CSVAIRQGVVAFF TGCAGCGTTGCCATCAGACAGGGAGTTGTAGCTTTCTTT
TRBJ2-5 TRBD1 - TRBV19 CASSKRQGKETQYF TGTGCCAGTAGTAAGCGACAGGGGAAGGAGACCCAGTACTTC
TRBJ2-1 - - TRBV29-1 CSVAPLGPNEQFF TGCAGCGTTGCCCCACTAGGACCGAATGAGCAGTTCTTC
TRBJ1-5 - - TRBV28 CASIPTDQGLWQPQHF TGTGCCAGCATCCCTACTGACCAGGGTTTGTGGCAGCCCCAGCATTTT
TRBJ2-1 TRBD2 - TRBV14 CASSQETSGRRNEQFF TGTGCCAGCAGCCAAGAGACTAGCGGGAGGAGGAATGAGCAGTTCTTC
TRBJ2-3 TRBD1 - TRBV7-9 CASSLGTGDTDTQYF TGTGCCAGCAGCCTTGGGACAGGGGATACAGATACGCAGTATTTT
TRBJ2-1 - - TRBV6-7 CASSLVREWDVEEQFF TGTGCCAGTTCCCTAGTCCGGGAGTGGGATGTAGAGGAGCAGTTCTTC
TRBJ2-2 - - TRBV4-2 CASSQDEIANTGELFF TGTGCCAGCAGCCAAGATGAAATAGCGAACACCGGGGAGCTGTTTTTT
TRBJ2-7 - - TRBV7-2 CASSLAGQGTYEQYF TGTGCCAGCAGCTTAGCGGGCCAGGGGACCTACGAGCAGTACTTC
TRBJ2-5 TRBD2 - TRBV5-1 CASSLTGTSGIGETQYF TGCGCCAGCAGCTTGACCGGGACTAGCGGGATTGGGGAGACCCAGTACTTC
TRBJ2-3 - - TRBV14 CASSQGLGAYTQYF TGTGCCAGCAGCCAAGGCCTAGGGGCGTATACGCAGTATTTT
TRBJ2-5 - - TRBV7-9 CASSWGETQYF TGTGCCAGCAGCTGGGGAGAGACCCAGTACTTC